This TCR beta chain was observed in a study of cytomegalovirus exposure and HLA in healthy donors. Whole-study results and caveats: TCR beta chain V- and J-gene trimming was linked, in a later analysis, to a missense variant in DCLRE1C. Some segments of the V type, notably TRBV6-2 and TRBV6-3, were excluded as indistinguishable. With DRB1 most and HLA-C fewest, TCR association rates differed between HLA loci in a later analysis. Data from an earlier analysis indicated that most TCR beta V segments were productive either about 90% or about 30% of the time.

This clone was observed a handful of times. The antigen is not known. PCR primers comprised 60 Vbeta and 13 Jbeta primers. Assay used: immunoSEQ multiplex PCR; TCRdb lists only in-frame clones, some missing. The table records 60,000 to 70,000 clones, over 75% of them present only once. Trimming shortened V by 1 base and J by 1 base, and 5 bases separated the two germline ends. The CDR3 totals 13 residues. Germline V gene sequence: CDR1 SGHDT, CDR2 YYEEEE. This clonotype was obtained from a male donor in good health and CMV-seropositive. Material: PBMCs. The chain combines TRBV5-6 with TRBJ1-2; D is unresolved. The CDR3 region is CASSLSVNYGYTF. The CDR3 DNA is TGTGCCAGCAGCTTGTCCGTTAACTATGGCTACACCTTC.